Below are 28 T cell receptor beta chains sequenced from a single sample in a study of blood T cell repertoires in COVID-19. Using immunoSEQ multiplex PCR, the repertoire was profiled, and TCRdb retains in-frame clones only, with some absent. The sample lists about 120,000 clones; approximately 80% were seen once. Sequencing used peripheral blood. The receptors shown here come from a woman between 50 and 59 years old with acute or convalescent COVID-19.

Notes on this clone: Since a much larger clone is just one base distant, this may be a read error. The chain couples TRBV7-6 to TRBJ1-1; D gene unclear. Per germline, CDR1 SGHVS and CDR2 FNYEAQ. The CDR3 is 14 amino acids. The CDR3 here is CASSLNSGNTETFF. In DNA, the CDR3 is TGTGCCAGCAGCCTTAATAGCGGGAACACTGAAACTTTCTTT.

The chain links TRBV7-6 to TRBJ2-1, with 8 bases that match TRBD2. Germline CDR1 and CDR2: SGHVS and FNYEAQ. This CDR3 has 16 residues. V shed 5 bases and J 2 bases; nucleotides not matched to a gene: 8. Here the CDR3 DNA reads TGTGCCAGCAGCCCCACGGGAGGGATCGCCTACAATGAGCAGTTCTTC. The encoded protein is CASSPTGGIAYNEQFF.

This clone was seen a few times. This chain joins TRBV11-2 and TRBJ2-7, with 8 nucleotides matching TRBD2. CDR3 length: 15 amino acids. Per germline, CDR1 SGHAT and CDR2 FQNNGV. After removal of 5 bases from V and 4 bases from J, the junction contained 10 bases not matched to a gene. This CDR3 is CASSAPGTRAYEQYF. In DNA, the CDR3 is TGTGCCAGCAGCGCTCCCGGGACTAGAGCGTACGAGCAGTACTTC.

This clone was detected once. The chain is built from TRBV7-9 and TRBJ1-4; TRBD1 might be the D (6 bases). This CDR3 comprises 17 residues. Looked up from germline, CDR1 is SEHNR and CDR2 is FQNEAQ (reference sequence). With 1 base removed from V and 0 bases from J, the gap between germline ends came to 12 bases. The CDR3 DNA sequence: TGTGCCAGCAGCTTAGGAGGGGGGGGAACAACTAATGAAAAACTGTTTTTT. It is translated as CASSLGGGGTTNEKLFF. Based on the CDR3 plus reference TRBV7-9 and TRBJ1-4, the full variable domain is DTGVSQNPRHKITKRGQNVTFRCDPISEHNRLYWYRQTLGQGPEFLTYFQNEAQLEKSRLLSDRFSAERPKGSFSTLEIQRTEQGDSAMYLCASSLGGGGTTNEKLFFGSGTQLSVL.

This clone turned up a few times. The CDR3 region is CASSKIDGVSSGANVLTF. CDR3 coding DNA: TGTGCCAGTAGTAAAATCGACGGGGTGAGCTCTGGGGCCAACGTCCTGACTTTC. The chain links TRBV19 to TRBJ2-6, with D tentatively TRBD2 (5 bases). With 4 bases removed from V and 0 bases from J, the gap between germline ends came to 16 bases. In germline, CDR1 is LNHDA, CDR2 SQIVND (reference sequence). The CDR3 is 18 amino acids.

V is TRBV2 and J is TRBJ2-1, with D perhaps matching TRBD2 (6 bases). Germline V gene sequence: CDR1 SNHLY, CDR2 FYNNEI. Trimming shortened V by 7 bases and J by 4 bases, and 17 bases separated the two germline ends. The CDR3 has 15 residues. CDR3 protein: CASILRTGEYNEQFF. The CDR3 DNA reads TGTGCCAGCATCCTAAGGACGGGGGAGTACAATGAGCAGTTCTTC. The whole variable domain, filled in from reference TRBV2 and TRBJ2-1, reads EPEVTQTPSHQVTQMGQEVILRCVPISNHLYFYWYRQILGQKVEFLVSFYNNEISEKSEIFDDQFSVERPDGSNFTLKIRSTKLEDSAMYFCASILRTGEYNEQFFGPGTRLTVL.

This chain connects TRBV18 to TRBJ2-2, with TRBD1 matching 9 bases. Per the germline V gene, CDR1 is KGHSH and CDR2 is LQKENI. J gave up 4 bases and V 5 bases, and 2 bases lay outside the gene matches. The CDR3 consists of 14 residues. CDR3 amino acids: CASSTGQGTGELFF. The CDR3 nucleotides read TGTGCCAGCTCAACGGGACAGGGCACCGGGGAGCTGTTTTTT.

Written as DNA, the CDR3 is TGTGCCAGCAGTGAATCAGGGCGGAGCACAGATACGCAGTATTTT. Protein sequence: CASSESGRSTDTQYF. J is TRBJ2-3 and V is TRBV6-1; a possible D gene is TRBD1 (5 bases). The CDR3 runs to 15 residues. Per the germline V gene, CDR1 is MNHNS and CDR2 is SASEGT. V gave up 2 bases and J gave up 0 bases, with 9 bases separating them.

This clone was seen only a few times. V gene TRBV2 combines with J gene TRBJ1-5; TRBD1 matches 7 bases. CDR1 is SNHLY and CDR2 is FYNNEI in the germline V gene. The CDR3 runs to 14 residues. Trimming took 6 bases from V and 7 from J; bases not matched to a gene: 9. The CDR3 protein is CASSQDRSYQPQHF. In DNA, the CDR3 is TGTGCCAGCAGCCAGGACAGGAGCTACCAGCCCCAGCATTTT.

The chain recombines TRBV18 with TRBJ1-3; D unclear. With 1 base removed from V and 2 bases from J, the gap between germline ends came to 9 bases. The CDR3 runs 15 residues. Per the germline V gene, CDR1 is KGHSH and CDR2 is LQKENI. The CDR3 spells CASSPRGAPGNTIYF. DNA of the CDR3: TGTGCCAGCTCACCACGGGGAGCTCCTGGAAACACCATATATTTT.

V gene TRBV5-1 combines with J gene TRBJ2-1; TRBD2 agrees at 9 bases. J was trimmed by 4 bases and V by 6 bases; bases with no gene match: 5. The CDR3 spans 14 residues. Germline V lookup: CDR1 SGHRS, CDR2 YFSETQ. The CDR3: CASTPAGGYNEQFF. In DNA, the CDR3 is TGCGCCAGCACGCCAGCGGGGGGATACAATGAGCAGTTCTTC.

The V gene is TRBV4-1, the J gene TRBJ1-2; D ambiguous. The ends were cut back, 0 bases at V and 2 bases at J, with 7 bases in the middle. This CDR3 has 14 residues. Germline CDR1 reads MGHRA; CDR2 reads YSYEKL. The CDR3 is CASSQDWRNYGYTF. CDR3 bases: TGCGCCAGCAGCCAAGATTGGAGGAACTATGGCTACACCTTC.

The rearrangement joins TRBV4-1 to TRBJ2-2, with 8 nucleotides matching TRBD2. Germline loops: CDR1 MGHRA, CDR2 YSYEKL. Germline trimming cut 4 bases from V and 9 bases from J; bases unmatched to any gene: 16. This CDR3 is 17 amino acids long. The CDR3 DNA follows: TGCGCCAGCAGCCCTCCCCCGACGACTAGCGATCCAAGGGAGCTGTTTTTT. Amino acid sequence: CASSPPPTTSDPRELFF.

This clone is a singleton in its sample. V gene TRBV11-1 combines with J gene TRBJ2-3; D not resolved. Germline V CDR1 and CDR2: SGHAT, FQDESV (reference sequence). Trimming cost V 5 bases and J 3 bases, with 6 bases left between them. This CDR3 is built from 12 residues. This CDR3 reads CASSQETDTQYF. The CDR3 bases are TGTGCCAGCAGCCAGGAAACAGATACGCAGTATTTT.

The genes are TRBV11-3 and TRBJ2-1; D is perhaps TRBD1 (6 bases). CDR3 length: 17 amino acids. CDR1 SGHNT and CDR2 YENEEA come from the germline V gene. V lost 0 bases and J lost 2, with 14 bases in between. In DNA, the CDR3 is TGTGCCAGCAGCTTAGAGGGGGCTGGGGGAACCTACAATGAGCAGTTCTTC. This gives the protein CASSLEGAGGTYNEQFF.

The gene calls are TRBV5-5 and TRBJ2-7; 10 bases fit TRBD2. Trimming cost V 2 bases and J 5 bases; bases outside gene matches: 7. The length of the CDR3 is 15 residues. Germline CDR1 SGHKS, CDR2 YYEKEE (reference sequence). CDR3 nucleotides: TGTGCCAGCAGCTTTTCCCCTAGCGGGGGCAACGAGCAGTACTTC. Translation gives CASSFSPSGGNEQYF.

This chain joins TRBV28 and TRBJ2-6, with D perhaps matching TRBD1 (5 bases). This CDR3 is built from 17 residues. The V gene lost 2 bases and the J gene lost 0 bases, with 11 bases spanning the gap. The germline gives CDR1 MDHEN, CDR2 SYDVKM. The CDR3 reads CASSLPTASSGANVLTF. The CDR3 bases are TGTGCCAGCAGTTTACCGACAGCTAGCTCTGGGGCCAACGTCCTGACTTTC.

This clone was detected a few times. This sequence joins TRBV9 and TRBJ2-4; 7 nucleotides match TRBD1. V gave up 3 bases and J gave up 1 base; unmatched junction bases: 7. The CDR3 covers 16 residues. The V gene's germline CDR1 is SGDLS and CDR2 YYNGEE. The CDR3 spells CASSAAKGAAKNIQYF. The CDR3, as DNA: TGTGCCAGCAGCGCAGCTAAGGGGGCGGCCAAAAACATTCAGTACTTC.

This clone was detected only a few times. The chain employs TRBV28 and TRBJ1-1, with 9 bases fitting TRBD1. This CDR3 contains 14 residues. From germline, CDR1 is MDHEN and CDR2 SYDVKM. V dropped 8 bases and J dropped 2; count of bases not matched to a gene: 6. This chain's CDR3 is CASGTGRINTEAFF. CDR3 nucleotides: TGTGCCAGCGGGACAGGGAGAATCAACACTGAAGCTTTCTTT.

The rearrangement uses TRBV5-4 and TRBJ2-3, with D maybe TRBD1 (5 bases). The CDR3 consists of 15 residues. The germline V gene encodes CDR1 SGHNT and CDR2 YYREEE (reference sequence). V was cut by 2 bases and J by 4 bases, with 14 bases left in between. CDR3 loop: CASSLQGDNSDTQYF. The CDR3 nucleotides read TGTGCCAGCAGCTTACAAGGGGATAACTCAGATACGCAGTATTTT.

The rearrangement links TRBV6-5 to TRBJ1-2, with 7 bases that match TRBD1. CDR3 length: 14 amino acids. Germline assignment: CDR1 MNHEY and CDR2 SVGAGI. Trimming cost V 6 bases and J 1 base; bases outside gene matches: 5. The CDR3 here is CASSRTGDNYGYTF. In nucleotides, the CDR3 is TGTGCCAGCAGCCGGACAGGAGATAACTATGGCTACACCTTC.

V is TRBV19 and J is TRBJ1-1; 7 bases are shared with TRBD1. With 4 bases clipped from V and 5 bases from J, the junction kept 4 bases outside the gene matches. CDR3 length: 13 amino acids. Germline CDR1 is LNHDA and CDR2 is SQIVND (reference sequence). CDR3 region: CASSTTGRTEAFF. The CDR3 region has the DNA TGTGCCAGTAGTACGACAGGGAGAACTGAAGCTTTCTTT. The whole variable domain, filled in from reference TRBV19 and TRBJ1-1, reads DGGITQSPKYLFRKEGQNVTLSCEQNLNHDAMYWYRQDPGQGLRLIYYSQIVNDFQKGDIAEGYSVSREKKESFPLTVTSAQKNPTAFYLCASSTTGRTEAFFGQGTRLTVV.

This clone occurred a few times. The V and J genes are TRBV18 and TRBJ1-1; tentatively, D is TRBD1 (6 bases). Germline V gene sequence: CDR1 KGHSH, CDR2 LQKENI. Trimming removed 3 bases from V and 8 bases from J, with 13 bases in between. CDR3 length: 13 residues. The chain's CDR3 is CASSPPGQPEAFF. The CDR3 bases are TGTGCCAGCTCACCTCCTGGACAGCCAGAAGCTTTCTTT.

The chain uses TRBV18 and TRBJ1-5; D may be TRBD1 (6 bases). The CDR3 spans 14 residues. The germline CDR1 and CDR2 sequences are KGHSH and LQKENI. V lost 2 bases to trimming and J lost 8 bases, with 13 bases between them. Here the CDR3 reads CASSPNRGKEPQHF. CDR3 coding DNA: TGTGCCAGCTCACCAAATAGGGGGAAAGAGCCCCAGCATTTT.

The chain has TRBV18 and TRBJ1-1; D ambiguous. The CDR3 is made up of 12 amino acids. CDR1 KGHSH and CDR2 LQKENI come from the germline V gene. V gave up 3 bases and J gave up 3 bases, with 5 bases separating them. The CDR3 region has the DNA TGTGCCAGCTCACCTATTGACACTGAAGCTTTCTTT. It yields the protein CASSPIDTEAFF.

The chain employs TRBV2 and TRBJ2-7, with 11 bases identical to TRBD1. This CDR3 comprises 13 residues. The ends lost 7 bases at V and 6 bases at J; junction bases unmatched: 5. Germline loops: CDR1 SNHLY, CDR2 FYNNEI. The CDR3 spells CASNPGTGGEQYF. As DNA, the CDR3 is TGTGCCAGCAACCCCGGGACAGGGGGCGAGCAGTACTTC.

J is TRBJ1-5 and V is TRBV6-5, with 8 bases fitting TRBD1. Per the germline V gene, CDR1 is MNHEY and CDR2 is SVGAGI. This CDR3 is built from 13 residues. V lost 7 bases and J lost 7; bases outside the gene matches: 6. In DNA form, the CDR3 reads TGTGCCAGCATCGGACAGGGTGGGCAGCCCCAGCATTTT. It encodes CASIGQGGQPQHF.

The genes are TRBV6-6 and TRBJ1-2; 9 positions agree with TRBD1. CDR1 MNHNY and CDR2 SVGAGI come from the germline V gene (reference sequence). The CDR3 sequence is 16 residues long. Losses at the gene ends were 6 bases for V and 2 bases for J; bases not matched to a gene: 10. The CDR3, as DNA: TGTGCCAGCAGCGCACCCCCGGGACAGGGCAACTATGGCTACACCTTC. Its protein product is CASSAPPGQGNYGYTF.